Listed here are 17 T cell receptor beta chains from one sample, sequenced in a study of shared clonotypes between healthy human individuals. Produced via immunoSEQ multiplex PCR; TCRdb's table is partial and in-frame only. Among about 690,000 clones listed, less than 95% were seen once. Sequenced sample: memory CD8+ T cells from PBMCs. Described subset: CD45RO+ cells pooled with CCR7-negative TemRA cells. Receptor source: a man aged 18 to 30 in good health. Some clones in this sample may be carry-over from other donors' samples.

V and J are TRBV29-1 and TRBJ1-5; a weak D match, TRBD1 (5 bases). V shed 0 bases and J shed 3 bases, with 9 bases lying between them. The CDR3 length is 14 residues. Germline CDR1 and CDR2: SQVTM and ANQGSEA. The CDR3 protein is CSVEDGGFNQPQHF. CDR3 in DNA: TGCAGCGTTGAAGATGGGGGTTTCAATCAGCCCCAGCATTTT.

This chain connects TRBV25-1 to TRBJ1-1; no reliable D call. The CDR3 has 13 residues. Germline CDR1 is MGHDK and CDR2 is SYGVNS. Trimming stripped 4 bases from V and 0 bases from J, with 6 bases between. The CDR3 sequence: CASSASLNTEAFF. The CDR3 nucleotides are TGTGCCAGCAGTGCCAGTCTGAACACTGAAGCTTTCTTT. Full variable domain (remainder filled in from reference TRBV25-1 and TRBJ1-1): EADIYQTPRYLVIGTGKKITLECSQTMGHDKMYWYQQDPGMELHLIHYSYGVNSTEKGDLSSESTVSRIRTEHFPLTLESARPSHTSQYLCASSASLNTEAFFGQGTRLTVV.

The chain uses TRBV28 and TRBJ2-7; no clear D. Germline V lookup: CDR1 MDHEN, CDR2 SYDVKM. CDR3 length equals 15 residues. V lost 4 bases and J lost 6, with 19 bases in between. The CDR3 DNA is TGTGCCAGCAGTTATTCCAATTCCCCTATTTTCGAGCAGTACTTC. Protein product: CASSYSNSPIFEQYF.

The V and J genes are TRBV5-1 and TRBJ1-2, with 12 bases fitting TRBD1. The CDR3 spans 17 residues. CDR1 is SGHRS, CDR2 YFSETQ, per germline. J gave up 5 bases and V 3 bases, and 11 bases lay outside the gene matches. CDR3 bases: TGCGCCAGCAGCTGCCGGGACAGGGGGCGGGGTAGGTATGGCTACACCTTC. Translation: CASSCRDRGRGRYGYTF.

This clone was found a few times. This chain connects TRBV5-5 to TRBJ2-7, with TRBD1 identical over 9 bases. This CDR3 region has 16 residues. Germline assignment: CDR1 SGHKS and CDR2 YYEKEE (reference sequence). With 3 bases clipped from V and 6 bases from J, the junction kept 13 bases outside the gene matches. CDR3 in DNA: TGTGCCAGCAGCTACGCGCCCCCGGGACAGGGTCTCGAGCAGTACTTC. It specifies CASSYAPPGQGLEQYF.

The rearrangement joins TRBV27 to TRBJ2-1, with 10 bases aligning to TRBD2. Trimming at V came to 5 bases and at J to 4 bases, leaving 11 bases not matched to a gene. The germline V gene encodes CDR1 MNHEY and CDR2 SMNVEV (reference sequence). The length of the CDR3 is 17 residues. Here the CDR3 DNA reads TGTGCCAGCAGTAATCCCCCCCAGCGGGAGGGGTACAATGAGCAGTTCTTC. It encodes CASSNPPQREGYNEQFF.

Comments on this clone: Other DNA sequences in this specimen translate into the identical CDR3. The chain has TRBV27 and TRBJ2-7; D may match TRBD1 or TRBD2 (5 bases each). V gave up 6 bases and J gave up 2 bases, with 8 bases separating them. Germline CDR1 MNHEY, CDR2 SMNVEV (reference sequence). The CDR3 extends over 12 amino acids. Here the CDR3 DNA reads TGTGCCAGCAGGGGACCAGCCTACGAGCAGTACTTC. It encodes CASRGPAYEQYF.

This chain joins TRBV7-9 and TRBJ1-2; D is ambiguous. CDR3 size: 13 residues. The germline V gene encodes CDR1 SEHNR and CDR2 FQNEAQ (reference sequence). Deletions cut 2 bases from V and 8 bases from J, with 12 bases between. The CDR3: CASSLFPADGYTF. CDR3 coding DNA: TGTGCCAGCAGCTTATTCCCCGCGGACGGCTACACCTTC.

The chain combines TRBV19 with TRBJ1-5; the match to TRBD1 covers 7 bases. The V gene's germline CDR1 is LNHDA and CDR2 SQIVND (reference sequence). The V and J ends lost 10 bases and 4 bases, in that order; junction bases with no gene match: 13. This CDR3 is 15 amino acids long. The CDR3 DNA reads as TGTGCCACGGGGGGACAGACTTTTTGGAATCAGCCCCAGCATTTT. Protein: CATGGQTFWNQPQHF.

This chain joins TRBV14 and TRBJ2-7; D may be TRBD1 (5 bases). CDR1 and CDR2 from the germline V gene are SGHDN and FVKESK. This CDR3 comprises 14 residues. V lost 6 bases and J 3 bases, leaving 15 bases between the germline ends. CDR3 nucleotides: TGTGCCAGCAGTGGGGCCACACCGAGCTACGAGCAGTACTTC. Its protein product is CASSGATPSYEQYF.

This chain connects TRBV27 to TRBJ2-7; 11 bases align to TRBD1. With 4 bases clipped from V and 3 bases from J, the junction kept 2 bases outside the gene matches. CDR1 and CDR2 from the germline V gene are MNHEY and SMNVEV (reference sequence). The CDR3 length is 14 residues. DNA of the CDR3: TGTGCCAGCAGTTGGGACAGGGGGAACTACGAGCAGTACTTC. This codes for CASSWDRGNYEQYF.

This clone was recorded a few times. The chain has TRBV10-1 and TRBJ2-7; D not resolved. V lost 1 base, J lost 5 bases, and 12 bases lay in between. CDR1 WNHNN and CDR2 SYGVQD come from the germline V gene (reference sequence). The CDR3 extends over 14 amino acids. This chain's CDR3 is CASSEFRSLNEQYF. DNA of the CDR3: TGCGCCAGCAGTGAGTTTCGCAGCTTGAACGAGCAGTACTTC.

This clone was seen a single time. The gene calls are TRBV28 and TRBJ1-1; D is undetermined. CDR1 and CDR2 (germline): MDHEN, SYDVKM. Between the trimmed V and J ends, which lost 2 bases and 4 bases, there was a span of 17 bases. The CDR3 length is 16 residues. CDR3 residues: CASSLRRTVWFTEAFF. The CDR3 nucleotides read TGTGCCAGCAGTTTACGAAGGACGGTTTGGTTCACTGAAGCTTTCTTT.

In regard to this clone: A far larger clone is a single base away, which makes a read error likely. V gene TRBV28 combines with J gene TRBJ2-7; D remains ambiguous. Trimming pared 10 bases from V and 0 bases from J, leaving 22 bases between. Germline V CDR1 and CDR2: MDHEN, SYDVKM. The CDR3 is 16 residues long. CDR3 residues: CANRPLGRGSSYEQYF. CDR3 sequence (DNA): TGTGCCAACAGACCTCTGGGCAGAGGAAGCTCCTACGAGCAGTACTTC.

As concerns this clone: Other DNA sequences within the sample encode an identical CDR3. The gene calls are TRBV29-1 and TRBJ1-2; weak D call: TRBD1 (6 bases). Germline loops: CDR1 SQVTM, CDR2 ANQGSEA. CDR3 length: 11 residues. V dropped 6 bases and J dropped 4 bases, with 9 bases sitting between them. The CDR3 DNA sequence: TGCAGCGTCGGACAGAGCTATGGCTACACCTTC. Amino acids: CSVGQSYGYTF.

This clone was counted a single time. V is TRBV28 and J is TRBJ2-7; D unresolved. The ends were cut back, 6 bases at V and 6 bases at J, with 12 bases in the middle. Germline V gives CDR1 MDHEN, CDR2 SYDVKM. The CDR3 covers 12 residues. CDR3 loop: CASSNPPIEQYF. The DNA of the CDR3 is TGTGCCAGCAGCAACCCGCCGATCGAGCAGTACTTC.

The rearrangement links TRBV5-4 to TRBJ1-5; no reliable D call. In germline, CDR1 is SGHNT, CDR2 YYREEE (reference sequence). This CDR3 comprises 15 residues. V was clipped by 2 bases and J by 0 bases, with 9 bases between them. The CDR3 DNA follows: TGTGCCAGCAGCTTAGGACCTTATAGCAATCAGCCCCAGCATTTT. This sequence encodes CASSLGPYSNQPQHF.